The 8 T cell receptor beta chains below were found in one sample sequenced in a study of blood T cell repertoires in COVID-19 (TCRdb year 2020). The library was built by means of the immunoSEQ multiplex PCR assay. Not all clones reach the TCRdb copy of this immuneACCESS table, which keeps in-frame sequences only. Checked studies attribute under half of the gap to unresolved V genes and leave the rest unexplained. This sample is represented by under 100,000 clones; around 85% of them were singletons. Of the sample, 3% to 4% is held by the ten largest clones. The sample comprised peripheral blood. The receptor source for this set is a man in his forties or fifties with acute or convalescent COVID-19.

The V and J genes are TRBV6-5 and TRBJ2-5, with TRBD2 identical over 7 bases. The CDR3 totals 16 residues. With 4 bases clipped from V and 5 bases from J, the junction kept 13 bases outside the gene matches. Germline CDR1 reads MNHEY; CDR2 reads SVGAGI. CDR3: CASSSAWEGRGETQYF. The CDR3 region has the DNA TGTGCCAGCAGTTCCGCCTGGGAGGGCCGAGGGGAGACCCAGTACTTC.

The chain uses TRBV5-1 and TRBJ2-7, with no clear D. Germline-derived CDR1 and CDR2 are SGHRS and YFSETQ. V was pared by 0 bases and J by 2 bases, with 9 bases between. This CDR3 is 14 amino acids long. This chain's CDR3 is CASSLAGSTYEQYF. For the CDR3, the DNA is TGCGCCAGCAGCTTGGCCGGGTCGACCTACGAGCAGTACTTC.

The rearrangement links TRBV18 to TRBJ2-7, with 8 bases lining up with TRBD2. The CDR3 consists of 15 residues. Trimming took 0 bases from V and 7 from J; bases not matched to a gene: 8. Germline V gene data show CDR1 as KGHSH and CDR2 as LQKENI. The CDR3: CASSPPTGGPGEQYF. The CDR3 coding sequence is TGTGCCAGCTCACCACCCACGGGAGGGCCGGGAGAGCAGTACTTC.

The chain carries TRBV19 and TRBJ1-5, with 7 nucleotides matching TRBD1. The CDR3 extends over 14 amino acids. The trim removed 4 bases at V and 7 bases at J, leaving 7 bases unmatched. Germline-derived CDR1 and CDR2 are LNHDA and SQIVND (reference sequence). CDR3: CASSNTGAPQPQHF. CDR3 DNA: TGTGCCAGTAGTAATACAGGGGCCCCACAGCCCCAGCATTTT.

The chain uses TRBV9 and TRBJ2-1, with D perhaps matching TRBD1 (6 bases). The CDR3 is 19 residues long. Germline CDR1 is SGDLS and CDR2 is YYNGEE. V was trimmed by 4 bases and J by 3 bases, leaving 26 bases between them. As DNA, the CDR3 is TGTGCCAGCAGCCTTTCTCCTCGTACGTCAGGGGCCAACTACAATGAGCAGTTCTTC. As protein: CASSLSPRTSGANYNEQFF.

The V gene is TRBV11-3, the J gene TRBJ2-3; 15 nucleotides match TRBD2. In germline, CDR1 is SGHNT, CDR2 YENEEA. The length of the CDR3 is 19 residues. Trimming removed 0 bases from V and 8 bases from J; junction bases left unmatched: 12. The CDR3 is CASSLDQGGTSGGTTTQYF. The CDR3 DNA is TGTGCCAGCAGCTTAGATCAAGGTGGGACTAGCGGGGGGACTACTACGCAGTATTTT.

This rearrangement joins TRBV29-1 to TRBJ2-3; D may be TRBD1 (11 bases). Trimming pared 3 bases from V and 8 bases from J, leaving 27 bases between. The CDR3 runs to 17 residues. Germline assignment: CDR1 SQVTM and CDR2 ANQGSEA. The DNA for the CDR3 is TGCAGCGTTGATGGACAGGGGGCGTCTAGCGGGAGTGGTACGCAGTATTTT. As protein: CSVDGQGASSGSGTQYF.

The CDR3: CASSLAGMGDTQYF. As DNA, the CDR3 is TGTGCCAGCAGCTTAGCGGGAATGGGAGATACGCAGTATTTT. This sequence joins TRBV7-3 and TRBJ2-3; possible D gene TRBD2, 6 bases. CDR1 SGHTA and CDR2 FQGTGA come from the germline V gene. The CDR3 runs 14 residues. The V end lost 2 bases, the J end lost 5 bases, and 11 bases lay between the germline ends.